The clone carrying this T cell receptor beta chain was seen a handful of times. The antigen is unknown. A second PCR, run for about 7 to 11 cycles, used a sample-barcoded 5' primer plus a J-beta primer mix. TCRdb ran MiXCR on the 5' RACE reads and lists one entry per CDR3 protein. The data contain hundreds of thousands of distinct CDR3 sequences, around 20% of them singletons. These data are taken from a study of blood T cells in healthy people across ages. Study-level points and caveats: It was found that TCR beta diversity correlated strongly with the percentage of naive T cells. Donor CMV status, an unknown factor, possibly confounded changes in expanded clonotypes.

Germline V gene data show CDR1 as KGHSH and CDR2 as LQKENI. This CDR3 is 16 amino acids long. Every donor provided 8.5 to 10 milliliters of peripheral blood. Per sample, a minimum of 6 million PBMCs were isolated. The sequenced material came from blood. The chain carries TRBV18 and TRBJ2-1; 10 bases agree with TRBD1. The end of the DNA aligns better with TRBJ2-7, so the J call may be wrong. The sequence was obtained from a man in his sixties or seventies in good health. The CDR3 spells CASSLGAGTGAYEQYF. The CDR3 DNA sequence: TGTGCCAGCTCGCTAGGAGCCGGGACAGGGGCCTACGAGCAGTACTTC.